This T cell receptor (beta chain) appears in the sequencing data of a study of response to subunit inactivated influenza vaccine. Study-level points and caveats: Authors suggested seasonal influenza vaccinations each recruit few new T cells.

One entry per CDR3 protein, called by TCRdb with MiXCR from the RT-PCR reads. The profile shows hundreds of thousands of distinct CDR3 sequences, 21% of them singletons. V was clipped by 4 bases and J by 0 bases, with 16 bases between them. This CDR3 contains 18 residues. Looked up from germline, CDR1 is SGHAT and CDR2 is FQNNGV. This clonotype was observed at least ten times. Its target is unknown. The receptor was derived from a man aged 45-69 years who received an inactivated influenza vaccine. The V gene is TRBV11-2, the J gene TRBJ1-6; D gene unclear. Sequencing was performed on PBMCs from blood, taken 21 months after vaccination. CDR3 bases: TGTGCCAGCAGCTCGCTGAAACGCCGGAGCTCCTATAATTCACCCCTCCACTTT. Translation gives CASSSLKRRSSYNSPLHF.